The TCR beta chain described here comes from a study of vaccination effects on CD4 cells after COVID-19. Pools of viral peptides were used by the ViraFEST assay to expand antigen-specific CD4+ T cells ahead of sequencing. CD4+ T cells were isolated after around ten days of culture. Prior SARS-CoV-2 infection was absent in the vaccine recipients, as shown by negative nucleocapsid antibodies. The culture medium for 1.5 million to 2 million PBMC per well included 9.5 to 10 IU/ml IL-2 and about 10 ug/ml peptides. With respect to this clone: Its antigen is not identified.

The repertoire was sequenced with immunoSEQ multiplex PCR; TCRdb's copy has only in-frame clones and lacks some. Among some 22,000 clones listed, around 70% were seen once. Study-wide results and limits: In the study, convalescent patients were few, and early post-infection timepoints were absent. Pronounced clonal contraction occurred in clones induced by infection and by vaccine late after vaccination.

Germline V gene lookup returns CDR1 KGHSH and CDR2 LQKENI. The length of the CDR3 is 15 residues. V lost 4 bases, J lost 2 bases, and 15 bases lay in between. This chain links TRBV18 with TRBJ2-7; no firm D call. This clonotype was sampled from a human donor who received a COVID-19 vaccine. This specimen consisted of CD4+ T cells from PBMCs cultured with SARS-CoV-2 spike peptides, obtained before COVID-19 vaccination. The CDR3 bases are TGTGCCAGCTCACGAATTGATACCGACACCTACGAGCAGTACTTC. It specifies CASSRIDTDTYEQYF.